These T cell receptor delta chains were read from a single sample in a study of gamma-delta T cells after stem cell transplantation. TCRdb redid clone calling on the RT-PCR reads using CATT. The sample contains thousands of delta-chain clones, 24% of which appear only once. Specimen: gamma-delta T cells. Receptor source: a human donor. It is not recorded whose cells these are; they may come from a transplant donor. The CDR3 runs from the conserved cysteine through the conserved F or W. The order of the fields is D gene, clone size, J gene, V gene, CDR3 protein, CDR3 DNA. A D gene is named only where the DNA matches it firmly. Expanded clones get a size class; other rows say once, few or many, or leave the size out.

>TRDD3|medium-sized|TRDJ1|TRDV2
CACDLTGETDKLIF
TGTGCCTGTGACCTTACTGGGGAGACCGATAAACTCATCTTT
>TRDD3|large|TRDJ1|TRDV2
CACDTPGLSGIHGKLIF
TGTGCCTGTGACACTCCCGGTCTCTCGGGGATACATGGTAAACTCATCTTT
>-|medium-sized|TRDJ1|TRDV2
CACDTVSSPGSADKLIF
TGTGCCTGTGACACCGTATCGTCCCCGGGGTCGGCCGATAAACTCATCTTT
>-|medium-sized|TRDJ1|TRDV2
CACDTGSTSVDTDKLIF
TGTGCCTGTGACACCGGCTCTACCTCGGTGGACACCGATAAACTCATCTTT
>TRDD3|medium-sized|TRDJ1|TRDV2
CACDRLLGDTRYTDKLIF
TGTGCCTGTGATCGTTTACTGGGGGACACCCGCTACACCGATAAACTCATCTTT
>-|medium-sized|TRDJ1|TRDV2
CACDSLGQSTDKLIF
TGTGCCTGTGACTCCCTTGGACAAAGCACCGATAAACTCATCTTT
>TRDD2|-|TRDJ1|TRDV1
CALGPSYPTYTDKLIF
TGTGCTCTTGGCCCTTCCTACCCGACGTACACCGATAAACTCATCTTT
>TRDD3|medium-sized|TRDJ1|TRDV2
CACDRLLGEPLRLIF
TGTGCCTGTGACAGGCTACTGGGGGAACCCCTCCGTCTCATCTTT
>TRDD3|medium-sized|TRDJ1|TRDV2
CACDSLDVLGGESWYTDKLIF
TGTGCCTGTGACTCCCTAGATGTACTGGGGGGTGAAAGCTGGTACACCGATAAACTCATCTTT
>TRDD3|medium-sized|TRDJ1|TRDV2
CACDTVSGGYEYTDKLIF
TGTGCCTGTGACACCGTATCTGGGGGATACGAGTACACCGATAAACTCATCTTT
>TRDD3|-|TRDJ2|TRDV1
CALGELSSNELGAIPQDTAQLFF
TGTGCTCTTGGGGAACTATCGTCGAACGAACTGGGGGCTATACCACAGGACACAGCACAACTATTCTTT
>-|large|TRDJ1|TRDV2
CACDTVSAYTDKLIF
TGTGCCTGTGACACCGTATCGGCCTACACCGATAAACTCATCTTT
>-|medium-sized|TRDJ1|TRDV3
CALFHIPGYTDKLIF
TGTGCCTTATTTCATATCCCGGGGTACACCGATAAACTCATCTTT
>TRDD3|medium-sized|TRDJ1|TRDV1
CALGELSYMYWGLYTDKLIF
TGTGCTCTTGGGGAATTGTCCTACATGTACTGGGGGCTCTACACCGATAAACTCATCTTT
>TRDD3|-|TRDJ1|TRDV1
CALGEKGFLLKRDWGIGDKLIF
TGTGCTCTTGGGGAAAAGGGCTTCCTACTGAAGAGGGACTGGGGGATAGGGGATAAACTCATCTTT
>TRDD3|medium-sized|TRDJ1|TRDV2
CACDPLFSARDGGYVFLTDKLIF
TGTGCCTGTGACCCCCTCTTTAGTGCCCGCGATGGGGGATACGTGTTTTTGACCGATAAACTCATCTTT
>-|-|TRDJ2|TRDV1
CALGYCTGTRAAQLFF
TGCGCTCTTGGGTACTGTACTGGGACGAGAGCAGCACAACTCTTCTTT
>TRDD3|medium-sized|TRDJ1|TRDV2
CACDKGDTLYTDKLIF
TGTGCCTGTGACAAGGGGGATACGTTGTACACCGATAAACTCATCTTT
>TRDD3|medium-sized|TRDJ3|TRDV2
CACDTVDWGILDSWDTRQMFF
TGTGCCTGTGACACCGTTGACTGGGGGATCCTTGATTCCTGGGACACCCGACAGATGTTTTTC
>TRDD3|medium-sized|TRDJ1|TRDV2
CACDVVGDKDTDKLIF
TGTGCCTGTGACGTTGTCGGGGATAAGGACACCGATAAACTCATCTTT
>TRDD3|-|TRDJ3|TRDV2
CACDTGSLTGGYASWDTRQMFF
TGTGCCTGTGACACCGGATCTCTTACTGGGGGATACGCCTCCTGGGACACCCGACAGATGTTTTTC
>-|medium-sized|TRDJ1|TRDV2
CACDTISRQPGNDKLIF
TGTGCCTGTGACACTATATCCCGCCAACCCGGGAACGATAAACTCATCTTT
>TRDD3|-|TRDJ1|TRDV2
CACDAVLGDTYTDKLIF
TGTGCCTGTGACGCCGTGCTGGGGGATACTTACACCGATAAACTCATCTTT
>TRDD3|medium-sized|TRDJ1|TRDV2
CACDALGDKGNTDKLIF
TGTGCCTGTGACGCTCTGGGGGACAAGGGAAACACCGATAAACTCATCTTT
>-|medium-sized|TRDJ1|TRDV1
CALGELSVGTLGLGFPYTDKLIF
TGTGCTCTTGGGGAACTGTCGGTTGGCACATTAGGCCTAGGGTTCCCGTACACCGATAAACTCATCTTT
>TRDD3|medium-sized|TRDJ1|TRDV1
CALGERRGIRYSNKLIF
TGTGCTCTTGGGGAAAGGAGGGGGATACGCTATTCGAATAAACTCATCTTT
>TRDD3|large|TRDJ3|TRDV2
CACDTSSSWGMWDTRQMFF
TGTGCCTGTGACACCTCCTCGTCGTGGGGGATGTGGGACACCCGACAGATGTTTTTC
>-|few|TRDJ1|TRDV1
CALGELDTPPLLGGTYTDKLIF
TGTGCTCTTGGGGAACTAGATACCCCCCCTCTCCTCGGGGGGACTTACACCGATAAACTCATCTTT
>-|large|TRDJ1|TRDV2
CACDRLGIADKLIF
TGTGCCTGTGACAGGTTGGGGATTGCCGATAAACTCATCTTT
>TRDD3|medium-sized|TRDJ1|TRDV2
CACDSLLGIHTDKLIF
TGTGCCTGTGACTCGTTACTGGGGATACACACCGATAAACTCATCTTT
>TRDD3|medium-sized|TRDJ3|TRDV2
CACDSTGGYATSSWDTRQMFF
TGTGCCTGTGACAGTACTGGGGGATACGCGACCAGCTCCTGGGACACCCGACAGATGTTTTTC
>TRDD3|medium-sized|TRDJ3|TRDV2
CACDVLGAHLSSWDTRQMFF
TGTGCCTGTGATGTACTGGGGGCCCACCTCAGCTCCTGGGACACCCGACAGATGTTTTTC
>-|medium-sized|TRDJ3|TRDV2
CACDTVDADYWDTRQMFF
TGTGCCTGTGACACCGTAGACGCGGATTACTGGGACACCCGACAGATGTTTTTC